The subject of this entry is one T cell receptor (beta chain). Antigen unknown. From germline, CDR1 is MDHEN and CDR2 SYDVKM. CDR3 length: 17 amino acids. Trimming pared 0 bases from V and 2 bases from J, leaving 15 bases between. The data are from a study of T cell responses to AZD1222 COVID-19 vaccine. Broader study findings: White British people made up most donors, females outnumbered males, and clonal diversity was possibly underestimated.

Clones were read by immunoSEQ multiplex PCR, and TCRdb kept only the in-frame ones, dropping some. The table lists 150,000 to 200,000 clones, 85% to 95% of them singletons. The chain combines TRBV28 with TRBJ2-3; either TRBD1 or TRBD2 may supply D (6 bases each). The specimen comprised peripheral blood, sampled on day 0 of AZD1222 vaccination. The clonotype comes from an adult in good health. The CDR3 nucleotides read TGTGCCAGCAGTTTATGGGGGGGCGGGGAATTCACAGATACGCAGTATTTT. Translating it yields CASSLWGGGEFTDTQYF.